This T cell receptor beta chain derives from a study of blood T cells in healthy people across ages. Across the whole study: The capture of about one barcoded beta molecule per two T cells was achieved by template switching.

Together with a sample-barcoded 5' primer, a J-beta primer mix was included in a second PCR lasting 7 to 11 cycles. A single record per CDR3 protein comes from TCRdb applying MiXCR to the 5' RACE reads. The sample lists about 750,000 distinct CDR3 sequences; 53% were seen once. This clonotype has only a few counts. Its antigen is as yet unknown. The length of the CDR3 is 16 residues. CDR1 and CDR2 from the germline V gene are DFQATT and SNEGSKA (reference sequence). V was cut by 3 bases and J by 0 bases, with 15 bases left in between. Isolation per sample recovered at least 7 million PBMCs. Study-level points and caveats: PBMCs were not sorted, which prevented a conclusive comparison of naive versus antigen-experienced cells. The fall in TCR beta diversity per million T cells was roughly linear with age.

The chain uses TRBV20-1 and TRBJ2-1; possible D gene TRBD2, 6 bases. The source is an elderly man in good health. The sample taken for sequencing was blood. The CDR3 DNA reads TGCAGTGCTAGGAAACTGAGCGGGCTCTCCTACAATGAGCAGTTCTTC. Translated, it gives CSARKLSGLSYNEQFF.